This TCR beta chain was found in a study of somatic mutations in cytotoxic T cells in rheumatoid arthritis. Study as a whole: Using a FACSAria II or Sony SH800, a portion of the V beta antibody-stained T-cell populations were flow-sorted at nearly 100% purity, and among those populations were V beta1+ cells that were then sequenced for TCRB.

V lost 6 bases and J lost 2, with 20 bases in between. This CDR3 is built from 17 residues. Germline V gene sequence: CDR1 LNHDA, CDR2 SQIVND (reference sequence). TCRdb's table, derived via immunoSEQ multiplex PCR, lists solely in-frame clones and lacks some. The sample includes more than 20,000 clones, around 84% of them seen just once. This TCR derives from a woman aged 50 to 60 in good health. V is TRBV19 and J is TRBJ2-1, with D perhaps TRBD1 or TRBD2 (5 bases each). The source material was CD8+ T cells sorted from blood. The chain's CDR3 is CASSDIYGDRPYNEQFF. CDR3 nucleotides: TGTGCCAGTAGCGATATATACGGGGACCGTCCCTACAATGAGCAGTTCTTC.